The rows below give T cell receptor beta chains drawn from one sample of a study of T-cell reconstitution after alpha-beta-depleted transplantation in children. TCRdb analysed the PCR reads with MiXCR anew, one entry per CDR3 protein. The table lists some 81,000 distinct CDR3 sequences, 13% to 15% of them singletons. The sample consisted of PBMCs, mostly from graft donor cells, taken 180 days after TCRalphabeta/CD19-depleted stem cell transplant. These receptors were obtained from a male patient aged 2 to 10 who had a stem cell transplant for acute lymphoblastic leukemia, so the T cells may come from the graft donor. Both conserved end residues are part of each CDR3. A D gene is named only where the DNA matches it firmly. The size field is filled for only some rows; it gives once, few, many or a size class.

>TRBV6-5|TRBJ2-7|TRBD2|.
TGTGCCAGCAGTTCAAGCGGGAGGCAGTACTTC
CASSSSGRQYF
>TRBV9|TRBJ1-2|.|few
TGTGCCAGCAGCGTAGTTAACGGCCCCTATGGCTACACCTTC
CASSVVNGPYGYTF
>TRBV24-1|TRBJ2-1|TRBD2|many
TGTGCCACCAGTGAACGACTAGCGGGGTTTTACAATGAGCAGTTCTTC
CATSERLAGFYNEQFF
>TRBV2|TRBJ2-1|.|.
TGTGCCAGCAGCGGAGGGCCTAAGGGGTTCTTC
CASSGGPKGFF
>TRBV7-2|TRBJ2-4|TRBD2|many
TGTGCCAGCAGCCTTCTCCCGGGGGGAGCCAAAAACATTCAGTACTTC
CASSLLPGGAKNIQYF
>TRBV5-1|TRBJ1-2|TRBD1|few
TGCGCCAGCAGCTTAATGGGACAGGGGGCCACAGGCTACACCTTC
CASSLMGQGATGYTF
>TRBV6-5|TRBJ1-1|TRBD1|few
TGTGCCAGCAGTTACTGGACAGGCCTCAATGAAGCTTTCTTT
CASSYWTGLNEAFF
>TRBV6-1|TRBJ2-7|TRBD2|few
TGTGCCAGCAGTCAAGCGGGGGGGGTCTACGAGCAGTACTTC
CASSQAGGVYEQYF
>TRBV20-1|TRBJ2-5|.|many
TGCAGTGTACAGGGCCGAAAGGGGGTCACCCAGTACTTC
CSVQGRKGVTQYF
>TRBV20-1|TRBJ2-7|TRBD1|many
TGCAGTGCTAGAGACTCGGGACAGTCCCCCTACGAGCAGTACTTC
CSARDSGQSPYEQYF
>TRBV28|TRBJ1-5|.|.
TGTGCCAGCAGTTTCCTTGCGGGGGATTCTCCCCAGCATTTT
CASSFLAGDSPQHF
>TRBV5-1|TRBJ2-5|TRBD2|few
TGCGCCAGCAGCTTGGCCACGATAGCGGGGAAGGAGACCCAGTACTTC
CASSLATIAGKETQYF
>TRBV12-3/TRBV12-4|TRBJ2-7|.|few
TGTGCCAGCAGTTTACGGGGACCCCGTAAAAACGAGCAGTACTTC
CASSLRGPRKNEQYF
>TRBV6-2/TRBV6-3|TRBJ2-2|TRBD1|few
TGTGCCAGCAACCGGGACAGGGTGGCCACCGGGGAGCTGTTTTTT
CASNRDRVATGELFF
>TRBV10-3|TRBJ1-5|.|many
TGTGCCACCACAGTCAATAGCAATCAGCCCCAGCATTTT
CATTVNSNQPQHF
>TRBV5-1|TRBJ2-2|.|few
TGCGCCAGCAGCTTGGTTCGAACAGTTAACACCGGGGAGCTGTTTTTT
CASSLVRTVNTGELFF
>TRBV20-1|TRBJ1-5|.|few
TGCAGTGCTAAGCCTCAGGGGAATCAGCCCCAGCATTTT
CSAKPQGNQPQHF
>TRBV29-1|TRBJ2-7|.|few
TGCAGCGTCCAACCTTGGGCGGGTGAGCAGTACTTC
CSVQPWAGEQYF
>TRBV14|TRBJ2-1|.|.
TGTGCCAGCAGCCAACGCCCTTTATCGGGAGCCTACAATGAGCAGTTCTTC
CASSQRPLSGAYNEQFF
>TRBV20-1|TRBJ2-7|.|many
TGCAGTGCTAGCCCTAGGTCCCACGAGCAGTACTTC
CSASPRSHEQYF